This TCR beta chain was captured by sequencing in a study of regulatory T cells in long-lasting Graves disease. The CDR3 runs 16 residues. Germline assignment: CDR1 LGHDT and CDR2 YNNKEL (reference sequence). V was trimmed by 2 bases and J by 0 bases, leaving 13 bases between them. Researchers made TCR beta libraries by using iRepertoire HTBI primers and running Arm-PCR on CDR3 regions. TCRdb recomputed calls from the multiplex PCR reads with MiXCR, one row per CDR3 protein. The table has under 500,000 distinct CDR3 sequences, roughly 20% seen once. Indicated time point: persistent/refractory GD, antithyroid drugs over 5 years with positive TRAb. The TCR library was made from RNA that had been extracted from PBMCs in TRIzol.

The specimen comprised peripheral blood mononuclear cells (PBMCs), sampled when the disease was refractory, from a patient treated with antithyroid drugs. This clonotype originated in a female donor with Graves disease. This chain uses TRBV3-1 with TRBJ1-1; tentatively, D is TRBD1 (6 bases). The CDR3 DNA follows: TGTGCCAGCAGCCAAACCAAAACAGGGATGAACACTGAAGCTTTCTTT. Protein product: CASSQTKTGMNTEAFF.